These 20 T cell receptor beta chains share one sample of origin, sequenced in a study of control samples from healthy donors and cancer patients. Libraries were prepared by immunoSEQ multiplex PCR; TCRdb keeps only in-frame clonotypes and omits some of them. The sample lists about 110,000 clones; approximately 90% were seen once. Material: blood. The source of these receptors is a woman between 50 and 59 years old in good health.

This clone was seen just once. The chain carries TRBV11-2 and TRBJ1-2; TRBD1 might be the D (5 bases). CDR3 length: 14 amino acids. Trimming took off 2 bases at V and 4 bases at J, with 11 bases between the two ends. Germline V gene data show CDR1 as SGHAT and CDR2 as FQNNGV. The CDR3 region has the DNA TGTGCCAGCAGCTTATCAGGGTTTGGCTATGGCTACACCTTC. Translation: CASSLSGFGYGYTF.

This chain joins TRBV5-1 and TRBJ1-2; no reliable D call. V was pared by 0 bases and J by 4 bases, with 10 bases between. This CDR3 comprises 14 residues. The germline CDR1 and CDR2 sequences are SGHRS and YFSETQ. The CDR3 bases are TGCGCCAGCAGCTTGGCCCCAAACAGCTATGGCTACACCTTC. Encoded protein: CASSLAPNSYGYTF.

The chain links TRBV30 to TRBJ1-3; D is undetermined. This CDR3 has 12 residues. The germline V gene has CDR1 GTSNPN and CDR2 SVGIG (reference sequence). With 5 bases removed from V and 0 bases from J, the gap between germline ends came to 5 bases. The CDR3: CAWGNSGNTIYF. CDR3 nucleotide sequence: TGTGCCTGGGGGAACTCTGGAAACACCATATATTTT.

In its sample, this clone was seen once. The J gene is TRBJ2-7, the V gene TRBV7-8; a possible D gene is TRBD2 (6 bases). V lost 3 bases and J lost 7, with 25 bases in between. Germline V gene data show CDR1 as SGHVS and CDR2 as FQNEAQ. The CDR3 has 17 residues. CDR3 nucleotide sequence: TGTGCCAGCAGCTTTCTAGGCGAGGGACTCACCGCGGGTGAGCAGTACTTC. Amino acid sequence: CASSFLGEGLTAGEQYF.

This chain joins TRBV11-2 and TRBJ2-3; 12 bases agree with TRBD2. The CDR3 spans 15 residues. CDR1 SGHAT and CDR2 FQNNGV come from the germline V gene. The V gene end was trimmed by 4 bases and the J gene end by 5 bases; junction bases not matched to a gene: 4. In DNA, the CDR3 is TGTGCCAGCAGCTCAGGACTAGCGGGACGAGATACGCAGTATTTT. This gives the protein CASSSGLAGRDTQYF.

The DNA for the CDR3 is TGCGCCAGCAGCCAAGATCTGGGCGGTGGGACTGAAGCTTTCTTT. As protein: CASSQDLGGGTEAFF. This rearrangement joins TRBV4-3 to TRBJ1-1; no firm D call. This CDR3 has 15 amino acids. Germline V lookup: CDR1 LGHNA, CDR2 YSLEER. The ends were cut back, 0 bases at V and 5 bases at J, with 13 bases in the middle.

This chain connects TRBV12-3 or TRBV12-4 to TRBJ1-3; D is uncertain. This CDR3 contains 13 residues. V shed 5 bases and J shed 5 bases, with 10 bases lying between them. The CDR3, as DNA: TGTGCCAGCAGTGCATCCTCGAGAAACACCATATATTTT. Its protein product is CASSASSRNTIYF.

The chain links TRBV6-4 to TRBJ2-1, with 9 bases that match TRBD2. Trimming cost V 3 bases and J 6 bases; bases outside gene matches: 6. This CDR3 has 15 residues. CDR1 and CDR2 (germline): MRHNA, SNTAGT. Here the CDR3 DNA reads TGTGCCAGCAGTGAATCCGGGACTAGCAGCAATGAGCAGTTCTTC. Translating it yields CASSESGTSSNEQFF.

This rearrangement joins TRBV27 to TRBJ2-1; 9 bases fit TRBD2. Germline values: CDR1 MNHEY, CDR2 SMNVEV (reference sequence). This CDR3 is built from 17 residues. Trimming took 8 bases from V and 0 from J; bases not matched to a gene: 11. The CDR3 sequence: CASRRAGGRSSYNEQFF. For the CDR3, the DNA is TGTGCCAGCCGGCGGGCGGGAGGGAGAAGCTCCTACAATGAGCAGTTCTTC.

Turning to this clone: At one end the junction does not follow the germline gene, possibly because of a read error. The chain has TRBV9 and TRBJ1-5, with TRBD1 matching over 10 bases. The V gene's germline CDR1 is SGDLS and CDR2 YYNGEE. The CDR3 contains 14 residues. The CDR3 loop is CASSADRGNRPQHF. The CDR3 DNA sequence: TGTGCCAGCAGCGCGGACAGGGGGAATCGGCCCCAGCATTTT. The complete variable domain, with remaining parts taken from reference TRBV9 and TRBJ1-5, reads DSGVTQTPKHLITATGQRVTLRCSPRSGDLSVYWYQQSLDQGLQFLIQYYNGEERAKGNILERFSAQQFPDLHSELNLSSLELGDSALYFCASSADRGNRPQHFGDGTRLSIL.

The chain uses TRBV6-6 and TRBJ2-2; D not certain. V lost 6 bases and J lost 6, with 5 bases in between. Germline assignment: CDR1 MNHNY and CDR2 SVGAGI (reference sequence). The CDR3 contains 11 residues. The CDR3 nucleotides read TGTGCCAGCAGGAAGTCCGGGGAGCTGTTTTTT. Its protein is CASRKSGELFF.

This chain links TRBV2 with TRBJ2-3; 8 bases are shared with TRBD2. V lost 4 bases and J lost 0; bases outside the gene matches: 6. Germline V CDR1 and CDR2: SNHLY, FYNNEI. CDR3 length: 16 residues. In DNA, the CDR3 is TGTGCCAGCAGTGTTAGACTAGCGCTTAGCACAGATACGCAGTATTTT. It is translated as CASSVRLALSTDTQYF.

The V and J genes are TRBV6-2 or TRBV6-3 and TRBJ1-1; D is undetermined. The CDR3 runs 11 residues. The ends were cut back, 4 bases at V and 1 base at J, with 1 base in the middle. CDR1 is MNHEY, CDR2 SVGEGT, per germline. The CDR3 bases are TGTGCCAGCAGTTGGAACACTGAAGCTTTCTTT. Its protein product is CASSWNTEAFF.

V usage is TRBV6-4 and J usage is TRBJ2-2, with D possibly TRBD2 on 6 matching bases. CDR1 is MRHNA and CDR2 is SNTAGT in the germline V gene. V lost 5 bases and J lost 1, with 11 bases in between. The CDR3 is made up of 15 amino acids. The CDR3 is CASSRGSGNTGELFF. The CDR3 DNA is TGTGCCAGCAGTAGGGGTAGCGGGAACACCGGGGAGCTGTTTTTT.

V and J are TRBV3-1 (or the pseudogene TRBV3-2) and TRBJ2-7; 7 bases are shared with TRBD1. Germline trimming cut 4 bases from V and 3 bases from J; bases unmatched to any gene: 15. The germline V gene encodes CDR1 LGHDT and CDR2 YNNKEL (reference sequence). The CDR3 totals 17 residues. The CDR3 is CASSRTPTGTVVYEQYV. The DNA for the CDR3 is TGTGCCAGCAGCCGAACCCCTACCGGGACAGTTGTCTACGAGCAGTACGTC.

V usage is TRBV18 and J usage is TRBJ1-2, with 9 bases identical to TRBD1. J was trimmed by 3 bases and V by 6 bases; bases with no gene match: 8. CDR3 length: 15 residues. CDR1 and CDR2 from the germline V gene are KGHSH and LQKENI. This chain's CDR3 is CASSLRTGEDYGYTF. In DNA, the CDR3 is TGTGCCAGCTCTCTTAGGACAGGGGAGGACTATGGCTACACCTTC.

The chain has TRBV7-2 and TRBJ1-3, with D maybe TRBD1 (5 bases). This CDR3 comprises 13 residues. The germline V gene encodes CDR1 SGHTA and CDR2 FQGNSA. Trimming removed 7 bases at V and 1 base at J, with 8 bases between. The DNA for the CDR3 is TGTGCCAGCACGGGGGATTCTGGAAACACCATATATTTT. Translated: CASTGDSGNTIYF.

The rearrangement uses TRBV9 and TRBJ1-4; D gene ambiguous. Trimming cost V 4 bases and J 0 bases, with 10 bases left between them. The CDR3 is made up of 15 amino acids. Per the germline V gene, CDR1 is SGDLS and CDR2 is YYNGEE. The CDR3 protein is CASSSTGATNEKLFF. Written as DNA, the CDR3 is TGTGCCAGCAGCTCCACCGGGGCAACTAATGAAAAACTGTTTTTT.

For the CDR3, the DNA is TGTGCCAGCAGTGACCCTAGCACAGATACGCAGTATTTT. This gives the protein CASSDPSTDTQYF. The chain joins TRBV6-4 to TRBJ2-3; D is unresolved. The CDR3 sequence is 13 residues long. V was cut by 2 bases and J by 0 bases, with 3 bases left in between. Germline-derived CDR1 and CDR2 are MRHNA and SNTAGT.

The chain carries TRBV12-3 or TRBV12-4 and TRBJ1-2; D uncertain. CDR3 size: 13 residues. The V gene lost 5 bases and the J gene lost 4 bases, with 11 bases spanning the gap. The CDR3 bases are TGTGCCAGCAGTCTGGACGGTGCCTATGGCTACACCTTC. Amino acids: CASSLDGAYGYTF.